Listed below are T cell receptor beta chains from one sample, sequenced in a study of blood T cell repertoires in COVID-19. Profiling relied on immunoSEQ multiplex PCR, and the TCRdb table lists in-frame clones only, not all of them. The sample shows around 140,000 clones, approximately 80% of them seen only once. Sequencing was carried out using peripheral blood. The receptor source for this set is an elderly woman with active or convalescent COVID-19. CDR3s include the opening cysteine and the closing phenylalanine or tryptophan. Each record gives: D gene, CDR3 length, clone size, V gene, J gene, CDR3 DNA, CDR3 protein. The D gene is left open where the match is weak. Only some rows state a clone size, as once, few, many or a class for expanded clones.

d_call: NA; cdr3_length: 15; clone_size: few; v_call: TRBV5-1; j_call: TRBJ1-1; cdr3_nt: TGCGCCAGCAGCTTTACACAGGGCGTGAACACTGAAGCTTTCTTT; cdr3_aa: CASSFTQGVNTEAFF
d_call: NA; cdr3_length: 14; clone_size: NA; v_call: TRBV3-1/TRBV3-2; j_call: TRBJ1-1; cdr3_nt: TGTGCCAGCAGCCCCCAAGCGAGCGACACTGAAGCTTTCTTT; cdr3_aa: CASSPQASDTEAFF
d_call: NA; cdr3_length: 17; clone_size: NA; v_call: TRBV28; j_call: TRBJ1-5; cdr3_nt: TGTGCCAGCAGTTCCACAGGGAGGGTTTATAGCAATCAGCCCCAGCATTTT; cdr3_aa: CASSSTGRVYSNQPQHF
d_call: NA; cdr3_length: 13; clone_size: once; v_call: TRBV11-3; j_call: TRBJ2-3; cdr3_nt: TGTGCCAGCAGCTCCGGACTAACAGATACGCAGTATTTT; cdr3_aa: CASSSGLTDTQYF
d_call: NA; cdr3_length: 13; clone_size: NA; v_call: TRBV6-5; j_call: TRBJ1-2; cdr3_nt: TGTGCCAGCAGTTACTTGAGGGACTCTGGCTACACCTTC; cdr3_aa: CASSYLRDSGYTF
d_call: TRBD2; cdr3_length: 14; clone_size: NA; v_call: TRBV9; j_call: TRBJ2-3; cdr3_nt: TGTGCCAGCAGCGTTAGCGGGGGGGCAGTTACGCAGTATTTT; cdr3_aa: CASSVSGGAVTQYF
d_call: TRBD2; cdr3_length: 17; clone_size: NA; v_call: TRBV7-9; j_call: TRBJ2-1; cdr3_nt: TGTGCCAGCAGCTCCCAGGGCGGGACTAGCCGTTACAATGAGCAGTTCTTC; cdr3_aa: CASSSQGGTSRYNEQFF
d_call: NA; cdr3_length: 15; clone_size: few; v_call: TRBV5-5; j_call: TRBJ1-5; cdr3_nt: TGTGCCAGCAGCTTTGGACAGAATAGCAATCAGCCCCAGCATTTT; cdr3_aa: CASSFGQNSNQPQHF
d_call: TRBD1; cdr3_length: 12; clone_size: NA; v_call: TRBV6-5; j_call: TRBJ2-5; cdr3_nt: TGTGCCAGCAGGACAGGGCGGGAGACCCAGTACTTC; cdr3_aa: CASRTGRETQYF
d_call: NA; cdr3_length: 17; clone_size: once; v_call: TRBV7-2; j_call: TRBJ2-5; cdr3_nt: TGTGCCAGCAGCTTAGCGCTTGGAGGTCTAGCCCAAGAGACCCAGTACTTC; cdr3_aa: CASSLALGGLAQETQYF
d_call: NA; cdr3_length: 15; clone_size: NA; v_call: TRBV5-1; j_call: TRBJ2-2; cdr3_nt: TGCGCCAGCAGCTTGGGAGGGAAAACCACCGGGGAGCTGTTTTTT; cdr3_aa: CASSLGGKTTGELFF
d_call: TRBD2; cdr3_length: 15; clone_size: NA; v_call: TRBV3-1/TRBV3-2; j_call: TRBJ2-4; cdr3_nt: TGTGCCAGCAGCCAAGCCGGGACTAGCGGGCCCGCTCAGTACTTC; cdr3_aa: CASSQAGTSGPAQYF
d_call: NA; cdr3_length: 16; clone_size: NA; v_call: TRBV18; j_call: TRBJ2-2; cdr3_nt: TGTGCCAGCTCAGCCCAAGGACAGAGTAACACCGGGGAGCTGTTTTTT; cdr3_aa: CASSAQGQSNTGELFF
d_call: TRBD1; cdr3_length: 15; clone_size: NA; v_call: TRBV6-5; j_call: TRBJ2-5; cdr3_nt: TGTGCCAGCAGTTACCCGGGACAGGGTGGGGAGACCCAGTACTTC; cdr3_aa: CASSYPGQGGETQYF
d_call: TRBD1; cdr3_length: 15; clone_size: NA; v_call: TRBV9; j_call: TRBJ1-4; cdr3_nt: TGTGCCAGCAGCGTATCGGGACAGGGGTACGAAAAACTGTTTTTT; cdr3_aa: CASSVSGQGYEKLFF
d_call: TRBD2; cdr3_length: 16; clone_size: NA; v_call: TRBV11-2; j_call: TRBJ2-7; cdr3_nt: TGTGCCAGCAGCTCATTTTCGACTAGCGGGGGCTACGAGCAGTACTTC; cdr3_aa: CASSSFSTSGGYEQYF
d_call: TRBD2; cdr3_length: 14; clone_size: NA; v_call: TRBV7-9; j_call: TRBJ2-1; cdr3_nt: TGTGCCAGCAGCACAGGACTAGTAGCTTCTGAGCAGTTCTTC; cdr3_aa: CASSTGLVASEQFF
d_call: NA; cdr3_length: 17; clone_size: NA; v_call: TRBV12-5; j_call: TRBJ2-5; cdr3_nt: TGTGCTAGTGGTTTGGGGGGTGTAGGACAGAACCAAGAGACCCAGTACTTC; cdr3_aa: CASGLGGVGQNQETQYF
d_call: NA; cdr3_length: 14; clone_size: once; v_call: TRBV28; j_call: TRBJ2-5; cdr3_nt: TGTGCCAGCAGTTTAAGGGGTGTCTTAAAGACCCAGTACTTC; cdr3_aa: CASSLRGVLKTQYF
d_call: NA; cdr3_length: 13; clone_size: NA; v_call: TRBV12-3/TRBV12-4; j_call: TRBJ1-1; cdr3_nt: TGTGCCAGCAGTCAACAGGGGAACACTGAAGCTTTCTTT; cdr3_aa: CASSQQGNTEAFF
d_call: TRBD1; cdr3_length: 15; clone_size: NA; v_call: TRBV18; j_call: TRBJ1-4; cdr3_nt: TGTGCCAGCTCACCACTAACAGGGGGGATTGAAAAACTGTTTTTT; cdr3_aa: CASSPLTGGIEKLFF
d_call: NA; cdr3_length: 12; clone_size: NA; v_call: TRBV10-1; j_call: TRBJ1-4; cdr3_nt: TGCGCCAGCAGGTGGAGGGAAGAAAAACTGTTTTTT; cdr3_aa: CASRWREEKLFF
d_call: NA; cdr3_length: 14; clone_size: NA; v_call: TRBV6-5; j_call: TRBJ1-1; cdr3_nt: TGTGCCAGCAGAACAAACAATCGAGGGACTGAAGCTTTCTTT; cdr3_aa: CASRTNNRGTEAFF
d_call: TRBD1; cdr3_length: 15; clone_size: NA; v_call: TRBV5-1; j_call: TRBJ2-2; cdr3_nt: TGCGCCAGCAGCTTGGATGGACAGGGGACCGGGGAGCTGTTTTTT; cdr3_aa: CASSLDGQGTGELFF
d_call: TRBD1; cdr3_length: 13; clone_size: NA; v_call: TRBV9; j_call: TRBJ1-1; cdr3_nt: TGTGCCAGCAGCGTTACCGGACAGGAGGGGGCTTTCTTT; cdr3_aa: CASSVTGQEGAFF
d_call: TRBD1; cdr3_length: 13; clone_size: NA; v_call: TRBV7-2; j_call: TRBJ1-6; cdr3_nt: TGTGCCAGCGGGACAGGGGTTAATTCACCCCTCCACTTT; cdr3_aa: CASGTGVNSPLHF
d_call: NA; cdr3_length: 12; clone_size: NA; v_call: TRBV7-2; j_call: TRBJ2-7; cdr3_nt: TGTGCCAGCAGCCCCGCGTTCCGTGAGCAGTACTTC; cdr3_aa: CASSPAFREQYF
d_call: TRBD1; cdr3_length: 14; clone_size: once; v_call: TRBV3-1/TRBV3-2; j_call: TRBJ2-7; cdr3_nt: TGTGCCAGCAGCTTCGGACAGGGGGGCTACGAGCAGTACTTC; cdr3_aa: CASSFGQGGYEQYF
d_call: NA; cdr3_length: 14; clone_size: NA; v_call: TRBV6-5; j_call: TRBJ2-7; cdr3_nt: TGTGCCAGCAGTTACTCGCAGGGCACCTACGAGCAGTACTTC; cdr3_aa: CASSYSQGTYEQYF
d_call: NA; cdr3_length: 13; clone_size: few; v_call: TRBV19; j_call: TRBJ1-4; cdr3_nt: TGTGCCAGTACCAGGGTGGTAGGTGAAAAACTGTTTTTT; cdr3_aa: CASTRVVGEKLFF
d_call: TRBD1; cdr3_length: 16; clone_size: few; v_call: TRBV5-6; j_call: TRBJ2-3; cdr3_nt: TGTGCCAGCAGCTTGCTTCAGGGGGCAAGAACAGATACGCAGTATTTT; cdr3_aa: CASSLLQGARTDTQYF
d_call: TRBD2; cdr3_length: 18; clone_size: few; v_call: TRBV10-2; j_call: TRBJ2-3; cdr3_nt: TGCGCCAGCAGCTCCTCGGGACTAGCGGGGGGGACCACAGATACGCAGTATTTT; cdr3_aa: CASSSSGLAGGTTDTQYF
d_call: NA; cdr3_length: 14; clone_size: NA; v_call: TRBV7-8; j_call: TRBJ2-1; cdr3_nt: TGTGCCAGCACAGCCGGGGGGACATCGCGGGAGCAGTTCTTC; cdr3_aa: CASTAGGTSREQFF
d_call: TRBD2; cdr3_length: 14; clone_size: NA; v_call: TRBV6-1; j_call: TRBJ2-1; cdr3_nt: TGTGCCAGCAGTGATTTACTAGCGAACAATGAGCAGTTCTTC; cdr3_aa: CASSDLLANNEQFF
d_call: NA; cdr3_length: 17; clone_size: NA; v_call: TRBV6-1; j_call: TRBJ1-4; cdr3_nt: TGTGCCAGCAGTGAAGCGCTTCGAGGCGCAACTAATGAAAAACTGTTTTTT; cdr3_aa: CASSEALRGATNEKLFF
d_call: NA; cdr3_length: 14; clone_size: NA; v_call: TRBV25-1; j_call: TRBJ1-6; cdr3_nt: TGTGCCAGCAGTGGACGGGGGATCTCTTCACCCCTCCACTTT; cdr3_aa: CASSGRGISSPLHF
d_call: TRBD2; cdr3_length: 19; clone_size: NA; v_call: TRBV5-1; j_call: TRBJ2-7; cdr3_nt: TGCGCCAGCAGCTTGGCCGGGACTAGCGGGGGGGCCGGAATGGCGGAGCAGTACTTC; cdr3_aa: CASSLAGTSGGAGMAEQYF
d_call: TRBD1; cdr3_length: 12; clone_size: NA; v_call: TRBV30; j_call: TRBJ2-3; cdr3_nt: TGTGCCTGGAGTCCGACAGGGGGTACGCAGTATTTT; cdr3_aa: CAWSPTGGTQYF
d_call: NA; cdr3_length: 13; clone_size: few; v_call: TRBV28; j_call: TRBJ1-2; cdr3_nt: TGTGCCAGCAGTTTAGAGCAAAGTCGAGGCTACACCTTC; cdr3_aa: CASSLEQSRGYTF
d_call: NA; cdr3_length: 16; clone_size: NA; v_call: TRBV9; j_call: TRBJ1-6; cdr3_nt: TGTGCCAGCAGCCCCCAGGTAGTCGGAATTAATTCACCCCTCCACTTT; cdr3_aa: CASSPQVVGINSPLHF
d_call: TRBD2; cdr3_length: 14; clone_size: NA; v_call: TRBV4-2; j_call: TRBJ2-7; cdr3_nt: TGTGCCAGCAGCCAAGGACTAGCGGGGGACGAGCAGTACTTC; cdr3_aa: CASSQGLAGDEQYF
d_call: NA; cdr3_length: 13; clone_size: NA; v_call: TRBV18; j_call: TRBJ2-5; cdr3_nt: TGTGCCAGCTCGCCTGGACTTAAAGAGACCCAGTACTTC; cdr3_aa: CASSPGLKETQYF